This T cell receptor beta chain was captured by sequencing in a study of somatic mutations in cytotoxic T cells in rheumatoid arthritis. Whole-study results and caveats: Within the rheumatoid arthritis patients, CD8+ clonality went up as age increased (Spearman r of about 0.49). The same was not true of the healthy controls. The modest underrepresentation of TRBV07 observed in rheumatoid arthritis patients was not subjected to multiple-comparison adjustment.

V was shortened by 1 base and J by 4 bases, with 11 bases between the two germline ends. CDR3 length: 14 amino acids. Looked up from germline, CDR1 is SEHNR and CDR2 is FQNEAQ (reference sequence). CD4+ and CD8+ cells were isolated by positive magnetic bead selection, with purity checked by flow cytometry. Sequencing used immunoSEQ multiplex PCR; TCRdb keeps in-frame clones, though not all of them. This table holds 18,000 or so clones, 82% found once. In regard to this clone: Its antigen is not identified.

The sequencing sample was made of CD8+ T cells sorted from blood. This receptor was obtained from an adult with rheumatoid arthritis. The rearrangement links TRBV7-9 to TRBJ2-7; D is unresolved. The DNA for the CDR3 is TGTGCCAGCAGCTTAGTGGACGGATTTTACGAGCAGTACTTC. It is translated as CASSLVDGFYEQYF.